This T cell receptor (beta chain) was sequenced for a study of T-cell memory formation after mild COVID-19. As for the study in general: Clusters were largely donor specific. Regarding the study as a whole: Some responding clones appeared in pre-infection memory, suggesting cross-reactive memory joined. Among clones peaking at day 37 in the second wave, SARS-CoV-2 specificity remained unconfirmed.

The length of the CDR3 is 15 residues. The germline gives CDR1 SEHNR, CDR2 FQNEAQ (reference sequence). With 0 bases clipped from V and 5 bases from J, the junction kept 7 bases outside the gene matches. TCRdb reprocessed the 5' RACE reads with MiXCR, giving one entry per CDR3 protein. The sample holds over 55,000 distinct CDR3 sequences, about 12% seen once. Of note for this clonotype: Its antigen is unidentified.

The sequencing sample was made of PBMCs or a T cell subset sorted from them (not recorded which). V usage is TRBV7-9 and J usage is TRBJ2-7; 7 bases match TRBD1. The clonotype originates from a young man who had mild COVID-19 (a few samples of this study predate the infection). Cell type and time point are not known. Here the CDR3 reads CASSLAHSTGNEQYF. The CDR3, as DNA: TGTGCCAGCAGCTTAGCCCACTCGACAGGGAACGAGCAGTACTTC.